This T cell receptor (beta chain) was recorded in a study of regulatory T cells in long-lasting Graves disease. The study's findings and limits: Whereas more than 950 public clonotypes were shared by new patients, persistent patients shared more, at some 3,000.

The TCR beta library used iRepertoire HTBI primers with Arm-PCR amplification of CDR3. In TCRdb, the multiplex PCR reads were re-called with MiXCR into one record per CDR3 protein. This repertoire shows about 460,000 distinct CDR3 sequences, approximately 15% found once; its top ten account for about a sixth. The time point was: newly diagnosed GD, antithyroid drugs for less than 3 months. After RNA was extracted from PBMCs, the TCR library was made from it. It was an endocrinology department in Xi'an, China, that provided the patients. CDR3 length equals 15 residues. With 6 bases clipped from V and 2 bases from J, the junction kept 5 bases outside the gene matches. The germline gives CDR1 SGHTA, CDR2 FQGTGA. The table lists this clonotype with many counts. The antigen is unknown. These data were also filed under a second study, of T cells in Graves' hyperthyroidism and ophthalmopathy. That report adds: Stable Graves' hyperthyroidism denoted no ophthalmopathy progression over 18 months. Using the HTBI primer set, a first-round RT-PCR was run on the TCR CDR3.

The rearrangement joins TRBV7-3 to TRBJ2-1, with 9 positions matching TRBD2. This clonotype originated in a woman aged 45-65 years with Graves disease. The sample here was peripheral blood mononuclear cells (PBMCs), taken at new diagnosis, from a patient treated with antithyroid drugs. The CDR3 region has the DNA TGTGCCAGCAGTCAAACTAGCGGGCCCTACAATGAGCAGTTCTTC. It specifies CASSQTSGPYNEQFF.